The text below deals with one T cell receptor beta chain. Per the authors' pipeline: Reference gene primer amplification gave nucleated cell count estimates. Profiling relied on immunoSEQ multiplex PCR, and the TCRdb table lists in-frame clones only, not all of them. V and J calls and clone size follow that table, whereas D and trimming were derived from the DNA. This sample has roughly 220,000 clones, with 65% to 85% found just once. This entry comes from a study of blood T cell repertoires in COVID-19. Study-level background: Samples came from the United States, Italy and Spain, spanning acute and convalescent COVID-19. The cDNA or gDNA used as material had been derived from T cells, B-cell-depleted T cells, or PBMCs.

This CDR3 is 16 amino acids long. Germline lookup yields CDR1 MDHEN and CDR2 SYDVKM. The V and J ends lost 1 base and 0 bases respectively, with 7 bases between them. The V call is TRBV28, the J call TRBJ1-6; D is unresolved. Material for sequencing was peripheral blood. This TCR derives from a woman in her fifties or sixties with acute or convalescent COVID-19. CDR3 sequence: CASSLLASSYNSPLHF. The CDR3 DNA sequence: TGTGCCAGCAGTTTATTAGCGAGCTCCTATAATTCACCCCTCCACTTT.